This T cell receptor beta chain was identified during a study of blood T cell repertoires in COVID-19. At the level of the study: There were acute and convalescent COVID-19 samples, and they came from the United States, Italy and Spain.

Study processing details: The assay estimated nucleated cells by amplifying reference gene primers. Sequenced by immunoSEQ multiplex PCR; TCRdb stores in-frame clones only, minus some. V, J and clone size reflect that table, while D and trimming were determined from the DNA. The repertoire holds 150,000 to 200,000 clones, with approximately 88% as singletons. Clinical history reported by participants formed the basis on which cohorts were assigned. In this sample, this clone turned up a few times. The CDR3 runs to 16 residues. Sequencing used PBMCs or T cells enriched from blood (not recorded which). This TCR derives from a young woman who had recovered from COVID-19. The chain is built from TRBV21-1 and TRBJ1-5. TRBV21-1 is designated a pseudogene. The CDR3 DNA is TGTGCCAGCAGCAAAGGAGGGGGAGGGACTGATCAGCCCCAGCATTTT. This gives the protein CASSKGGGGTDQPQHF.